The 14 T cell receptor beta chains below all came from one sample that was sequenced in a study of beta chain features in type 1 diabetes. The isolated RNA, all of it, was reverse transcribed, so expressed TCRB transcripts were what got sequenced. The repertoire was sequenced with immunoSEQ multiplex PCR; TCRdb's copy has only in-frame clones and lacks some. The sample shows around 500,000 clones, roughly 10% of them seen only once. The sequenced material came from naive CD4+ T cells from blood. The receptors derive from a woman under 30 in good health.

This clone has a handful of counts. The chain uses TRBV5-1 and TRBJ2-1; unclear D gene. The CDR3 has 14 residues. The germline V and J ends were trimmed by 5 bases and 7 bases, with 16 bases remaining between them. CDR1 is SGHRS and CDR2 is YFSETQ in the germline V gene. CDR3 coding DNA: TGCGCCAGCAGTCTCCGCGGTGAGGCAAATGAGCAGTTCTTC. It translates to CASSLRGEANEQFF.

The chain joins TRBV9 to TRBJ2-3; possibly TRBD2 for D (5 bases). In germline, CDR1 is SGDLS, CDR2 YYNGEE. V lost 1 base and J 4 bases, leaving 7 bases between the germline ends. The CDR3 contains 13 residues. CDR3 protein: CASSVIGADTQYF. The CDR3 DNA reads TGTGCCAGCAGCGTAATCGGGGCAGATACGCAGTATTTT.

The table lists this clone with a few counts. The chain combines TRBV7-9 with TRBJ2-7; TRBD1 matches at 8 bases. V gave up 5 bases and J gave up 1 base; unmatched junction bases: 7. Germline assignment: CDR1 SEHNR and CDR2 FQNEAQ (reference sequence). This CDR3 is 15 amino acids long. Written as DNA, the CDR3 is TGTGCCAGCAGCCGCCGCAGGGGGCAATCCTACGAGCAGTACTTC. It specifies CASSRRRGQSYEQYF. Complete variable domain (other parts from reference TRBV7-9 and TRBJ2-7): DTGVSQNPRHKITKRGQNVTFRCDPISEHNRLYWYRQTLGQGPEFLTYFQNEAQLEKSRLLSDRFSAERPKGSFSTLEIQRTEQGDSAMYLCASSRRRGQSYEQYFGPGTRLTVT.

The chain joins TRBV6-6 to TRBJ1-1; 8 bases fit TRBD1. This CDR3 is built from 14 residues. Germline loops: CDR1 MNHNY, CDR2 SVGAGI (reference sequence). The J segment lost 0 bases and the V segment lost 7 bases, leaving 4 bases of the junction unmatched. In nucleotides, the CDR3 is TGTGCCAGCAACCCGGACAGGGTGAACACTGAAGCTTTCTTT. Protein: CASNPDRVNTEAFF.

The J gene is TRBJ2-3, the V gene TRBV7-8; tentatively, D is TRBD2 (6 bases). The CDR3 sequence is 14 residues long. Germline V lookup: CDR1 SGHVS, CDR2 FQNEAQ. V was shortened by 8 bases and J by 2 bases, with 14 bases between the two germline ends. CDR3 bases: TGTGCCAGCGCTGCGGCGGGGAACACAGATACGCAGTATTTT. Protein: CASAAAGNTDTQYF.

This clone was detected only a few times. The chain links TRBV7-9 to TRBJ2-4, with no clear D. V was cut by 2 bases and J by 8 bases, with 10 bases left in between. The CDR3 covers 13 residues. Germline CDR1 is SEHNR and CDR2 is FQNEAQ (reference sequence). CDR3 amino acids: CASSLTVGHIQYF. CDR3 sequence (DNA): TGTGCCAGCAGCTTAACAGTCGGTCACATTCAGTACTTC.

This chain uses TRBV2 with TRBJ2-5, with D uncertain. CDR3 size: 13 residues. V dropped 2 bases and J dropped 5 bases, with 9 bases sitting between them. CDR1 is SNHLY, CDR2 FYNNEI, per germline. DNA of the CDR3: TGTGCCAGCAGTGAAACGCGGTGGGAGACCCAGTACTTC. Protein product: CASSETRWETQYF.

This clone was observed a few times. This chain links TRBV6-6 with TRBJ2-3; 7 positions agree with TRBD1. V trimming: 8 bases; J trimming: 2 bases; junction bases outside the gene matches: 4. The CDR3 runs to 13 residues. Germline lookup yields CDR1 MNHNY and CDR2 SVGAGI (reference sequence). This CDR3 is CASSTGPTDTQYF. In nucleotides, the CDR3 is TGTGCCAGCTCGACAGGGCCCACAGATACGCAGTATTTT.

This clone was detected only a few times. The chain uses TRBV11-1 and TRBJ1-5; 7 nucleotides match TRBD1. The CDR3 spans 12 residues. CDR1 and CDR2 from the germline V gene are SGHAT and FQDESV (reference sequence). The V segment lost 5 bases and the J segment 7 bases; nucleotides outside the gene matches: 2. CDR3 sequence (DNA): TGTGCCAGCAGCCACAGGGGCCAGCCCCAGCATTTT. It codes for CASSHRGQPQHF.

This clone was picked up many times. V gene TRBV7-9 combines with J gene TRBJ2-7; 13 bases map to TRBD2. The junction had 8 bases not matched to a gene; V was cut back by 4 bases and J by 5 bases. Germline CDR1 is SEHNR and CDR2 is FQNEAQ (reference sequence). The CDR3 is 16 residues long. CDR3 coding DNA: TGTGCCAGCAGCTCGGGACTAGCGGGACTCGTCCACGAGCAGTACTTC. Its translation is CASSSGLAGLVHEQYF.

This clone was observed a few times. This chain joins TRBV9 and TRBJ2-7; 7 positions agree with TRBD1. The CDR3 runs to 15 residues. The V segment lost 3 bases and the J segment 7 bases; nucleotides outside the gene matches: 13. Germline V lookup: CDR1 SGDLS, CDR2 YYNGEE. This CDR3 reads CASSATGDGVREQYF. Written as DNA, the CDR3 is TGTGCCAGCAGCGCCACAGGGGATGGGGTTCGGGAGCAGTACTTC.

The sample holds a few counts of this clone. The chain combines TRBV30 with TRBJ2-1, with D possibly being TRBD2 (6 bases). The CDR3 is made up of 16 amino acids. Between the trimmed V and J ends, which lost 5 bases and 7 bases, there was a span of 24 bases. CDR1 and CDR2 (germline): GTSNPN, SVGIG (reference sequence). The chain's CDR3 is CAWGEKSATRGNEQFF. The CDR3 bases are TGTGCCTGGGGGGAGAAGTCGGCAACGCGGGGTAATGAGCAGTTCTTC.

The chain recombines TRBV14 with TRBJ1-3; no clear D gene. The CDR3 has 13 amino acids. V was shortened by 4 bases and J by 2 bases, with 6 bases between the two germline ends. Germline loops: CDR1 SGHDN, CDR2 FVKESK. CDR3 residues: CASSRDPGNTIYF. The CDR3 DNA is TGTGCCAGCAGCCGGGATCCTGGAAACACCATATATTTT.

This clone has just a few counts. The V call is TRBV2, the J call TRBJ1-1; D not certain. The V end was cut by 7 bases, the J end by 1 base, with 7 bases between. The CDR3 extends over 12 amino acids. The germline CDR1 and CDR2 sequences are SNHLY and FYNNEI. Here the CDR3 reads CASTWGNTEAFF. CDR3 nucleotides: TGTGCCAGCACCTGGGGGAACACTGAAGCTTTCTTT.